This T cell receptor beta chain derives from a study of molecular identifiers for immune sequencing clone quantification (dated by TCRdb to the late 2010s). In the study overall: In a replicate experiment, RNA from around 20,000 or 100,000 naive CD8 T cells was split into five aliquots, four of which were sequenced. The study was a methods study using CD8 T cells to benchmark molecular-identifier clustering-based TCR repertoire sequencing (MIDCIRS) and TCR RNA copy counting. The study at large found these results: Spiked-in Jurkat TCR RNA (about ten copies' worth), which is not part of the donor repertoire, was contained in the naive libraries. Clones above 20 RNA copies held over 98% of molecules in CMV-specific effector cells but under 1% in naive cells. Around 2.9 recovered TCR RNA copies per cell were obtained by modeling, versus roughly 10 by digital PCR, implying a capture efficiency of roughly 32%. A single cell's worth of spiked-in Jurkat TCR RNA was reported detectable even among one million naive CD8 T cells. Identical TCR molecules sharing a barcode could cause highly expanded clone sizes to be underestimated. When barcode sub-clustering was left out, chimeric consensus sequences inflated TCR diversity, with chimeras reaching as high as 47%.

Regarding this clonotype: The specificity of this receptor is unknown. Nothing much larger sits one base from this clone, and base qualities are not available.

Library prep was done by PCR. The data were produced on an Illumina HiSeq 4000. Bulk TCR libraries were prepared as previously described, using TCR primers listed in Table S5. The Qiagen AllPrep DNA/RNA kit was used to purify total RNA. Before analysis, reads from multiple sequencing runs of the same library were pooled. Per the original workflow: Only reads with exact TCR constant sequence were kept, trimmed to 150 nt, and grouped by their 12-nt molecular barcodes. Reads in each barcode group were sub-clustered using a 15% Levenshtein threshold, and a quality-weighted consensus sequence was built for each RNA molecule. Non-functional sequences were excluded, and lower-count sequences lying one edit away from another sequence were also excluded. Based on fitting two negative binomial distributions, any barcode sub-cluster with under 20% of the maximum read count was discarded. The public reads were run again by TCRdb, first through fastp at Q25 and then through MiXCR, and only productive beta chains were kept. Entries are consolidated by CDR3 protein sequence, retaining the most common genes and DNA. These V and J calls originate from TCRdb's pipeline instead of the authors' own analysis. The sample profile shows about 640,000 distinct CDR3 sequences; 20% of them were found once. Around 0.86% of the sample goes to the ten largest clones.

Libraries of naive CD8 T cells were built from approximately 20,000 to 980,000 sorted cells, with 10%, 30% or 50% of the purified RNA used. Naive CD8 T cells, defined as CD8+CD4-CCR7+CD45RA+, were FACS-sorted into RLT Plus buffer on a BD FACSAria II. To test detection sensitivity, Jurkat RNA equivalent to more than 8 TCR copies was spiked into samples of roughly 18,000-1,000,000 naive CD8 T cells. CD8 T cells were enriched with RosetteSep CD8+ T Cell Enrichment Cocktail and Ficoll-Paque, followed by ACK red cell lysis. The material sequenced was naive CD8+ T cells from blood, with Jurkat cell RNA spiked in. In the paper's terms, the cell subset or site label means: FACS-sorted CD8+CD4-CCR7+CD45RA+ naive T cells. The clonotype was recovered from a human donor in good health. Some libraries in this study had Jurkat cell RNA spiked in.

The nucleotide sequence is TGTGCCAGCAGCGTAGTAGGGGAGGCCGCCCAAGAGACCCGATACTTC. The resulting protein is CASSVVGEAAQETRYF. In this chain, TRBV9 is recombined with TRBJ2-5; 6 matching bases give a weak D call of TRBD2. Its CDR3 holds 16 amino acids, cysteine through phenylalanine. Of all the DNA, just the CDR3 is kept, 48 bases in frame from base 1. Reading the germline V gene gives CDR1 SGDLS and CDR2 YYNGEE. Trimming removed 0 bases from V and 14 bases from J, leaving 26 bases between the germline ends.